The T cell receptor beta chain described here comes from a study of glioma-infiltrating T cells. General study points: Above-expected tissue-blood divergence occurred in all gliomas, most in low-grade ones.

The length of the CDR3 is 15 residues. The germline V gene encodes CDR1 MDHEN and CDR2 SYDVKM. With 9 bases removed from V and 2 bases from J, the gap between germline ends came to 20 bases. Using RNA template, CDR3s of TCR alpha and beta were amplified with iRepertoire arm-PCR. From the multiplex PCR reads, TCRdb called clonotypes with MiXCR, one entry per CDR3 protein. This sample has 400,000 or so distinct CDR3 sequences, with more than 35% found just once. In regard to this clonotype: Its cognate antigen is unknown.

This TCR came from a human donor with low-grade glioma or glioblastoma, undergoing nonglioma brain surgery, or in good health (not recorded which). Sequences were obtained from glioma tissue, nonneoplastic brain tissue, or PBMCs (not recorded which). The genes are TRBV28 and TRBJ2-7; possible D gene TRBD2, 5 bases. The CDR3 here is CARFPGKGRPYEQYF. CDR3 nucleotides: TGTGCCAGATTTCCGGGGAAGGGAAGGCCCTACGAGCAGTACTTC.